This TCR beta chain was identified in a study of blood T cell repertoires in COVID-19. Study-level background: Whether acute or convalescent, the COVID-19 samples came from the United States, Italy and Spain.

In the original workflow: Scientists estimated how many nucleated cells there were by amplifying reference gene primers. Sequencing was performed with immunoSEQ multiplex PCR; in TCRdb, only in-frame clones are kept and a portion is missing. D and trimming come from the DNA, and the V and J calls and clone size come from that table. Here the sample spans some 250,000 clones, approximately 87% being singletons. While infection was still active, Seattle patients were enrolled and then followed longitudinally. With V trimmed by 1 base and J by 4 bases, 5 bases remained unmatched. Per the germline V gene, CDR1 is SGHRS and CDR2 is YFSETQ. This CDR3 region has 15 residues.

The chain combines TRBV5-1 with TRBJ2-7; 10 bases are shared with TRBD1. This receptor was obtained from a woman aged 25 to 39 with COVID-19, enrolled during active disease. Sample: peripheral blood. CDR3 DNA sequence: TGCGCCAGCAGCTTGCAACGGGACAGGGGATACGAGCAGTACTTC. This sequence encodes CASSLQRDRGYEQYF.